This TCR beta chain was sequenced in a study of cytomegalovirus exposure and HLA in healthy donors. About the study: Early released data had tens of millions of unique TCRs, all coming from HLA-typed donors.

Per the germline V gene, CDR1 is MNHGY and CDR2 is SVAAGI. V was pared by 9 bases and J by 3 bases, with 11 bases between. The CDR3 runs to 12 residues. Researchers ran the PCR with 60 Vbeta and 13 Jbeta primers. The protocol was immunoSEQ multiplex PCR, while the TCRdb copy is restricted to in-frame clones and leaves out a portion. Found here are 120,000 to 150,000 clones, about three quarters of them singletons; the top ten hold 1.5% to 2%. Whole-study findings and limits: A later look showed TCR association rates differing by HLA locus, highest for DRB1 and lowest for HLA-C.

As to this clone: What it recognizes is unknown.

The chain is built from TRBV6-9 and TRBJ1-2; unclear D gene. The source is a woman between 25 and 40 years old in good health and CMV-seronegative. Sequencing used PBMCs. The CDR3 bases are TGTGCCAGTTTCCGAGAAGACTATGGCTACACCTTC. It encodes CASFREDYGYTF.